The clone carrying this T cell receptor (beta chain) was seen a handful of times. TCRdb's copy holds only in-frame clones and misses some; the assay was immunoSEQ multiplex PCR. The repertoire consists of roughly 53,000 clones, with 84% occurring once and the leading ten covering 4.6%. Sampling of blood occurred at baseline, cycle 4 day 1, and cycle 7 day 1. The entry originates in a study of OX40 agonist ivuxolimab in advanced cancers. The sequence was collected from an adult with an advanced solid tumor such as melanoma, head and neck, liver or kidney cancer. Sequencing was performed on CD4+ or CD8+ T cells sorted from blood, taken in a trial of the OX40 agonist ivuxolimab.

The CDR3 here is CASVRSGGQNTQYF. The CDR3 nucleotides are TGTGCCAGCGTCCGTAGTGGAGGGCAAAATACGCAGTATTTT. The genes are TRBV7-9 and TRBJ2-3; TRBD2 might be the D (6 bases). V was cut by 8 bases and J by 7 bases, with 19 bases left in between. The CDR3 length is 14 residues. CDR1 and CDR2 (germline): SEHNR, FQNEAQ (reference sequence).